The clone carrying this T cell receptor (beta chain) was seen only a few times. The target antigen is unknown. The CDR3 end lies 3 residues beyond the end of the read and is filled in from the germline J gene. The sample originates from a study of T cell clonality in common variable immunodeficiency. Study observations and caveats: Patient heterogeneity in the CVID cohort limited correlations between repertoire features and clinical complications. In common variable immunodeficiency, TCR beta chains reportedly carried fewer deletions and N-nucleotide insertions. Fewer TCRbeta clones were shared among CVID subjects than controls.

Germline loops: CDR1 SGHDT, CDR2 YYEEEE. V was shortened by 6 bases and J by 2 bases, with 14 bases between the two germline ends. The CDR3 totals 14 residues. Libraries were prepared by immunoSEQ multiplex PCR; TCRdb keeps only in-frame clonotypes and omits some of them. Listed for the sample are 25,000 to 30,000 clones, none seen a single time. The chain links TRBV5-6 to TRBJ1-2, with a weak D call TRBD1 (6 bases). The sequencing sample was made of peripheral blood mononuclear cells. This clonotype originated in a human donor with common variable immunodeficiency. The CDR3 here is CASITTGLNYGYTF. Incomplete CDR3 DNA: TGTGCCAGCATCACCACAGGGTTAAACTATGGC.